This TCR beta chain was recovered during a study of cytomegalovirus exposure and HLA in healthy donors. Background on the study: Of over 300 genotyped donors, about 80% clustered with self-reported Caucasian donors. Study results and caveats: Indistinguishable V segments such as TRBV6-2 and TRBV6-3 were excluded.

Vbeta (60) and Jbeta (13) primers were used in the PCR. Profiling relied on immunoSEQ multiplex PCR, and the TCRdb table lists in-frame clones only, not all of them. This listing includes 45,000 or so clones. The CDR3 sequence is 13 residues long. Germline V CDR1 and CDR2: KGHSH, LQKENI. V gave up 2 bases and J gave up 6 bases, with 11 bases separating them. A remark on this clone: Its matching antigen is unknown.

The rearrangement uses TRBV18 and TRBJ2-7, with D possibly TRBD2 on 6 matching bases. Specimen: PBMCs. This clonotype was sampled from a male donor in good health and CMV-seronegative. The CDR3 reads CASSPGQGGEQYF. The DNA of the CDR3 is TGTGCCAGCTCACCAGGGCAGGGAGGCGAGCAGTACTTC.